This paragraph reports one TCR beta chain. Its target is not known. The CDR3 consists of 16 residues. V was pared by 5 bases and J by 0 bases, with 7 bases of the junction left unmatched. The germline CDR1 and CDR2 sequences are SGHVS and FQNEAQ. The sample is drawn from a study of shared clonotypes between healthy human individuals. Study-wide points: Generally, estimated richness proved larger in naive subsets than it did in memory subsets.

Naive CD8 cells lacked CD45RO and underwent positive selection for CCR7, leaving out terminally differentiated effector memory CD45RA+ cells. Here immunoSEQ multiplex PCR was the method, and the copy in TCRdb shows in-frame clones only, minus some. This sample carries hundreds of thousands of clones, roughly 96% of them seen once, and the ten largest clones take 0.11%. V gene TRBV7-8 combines with J gene TRBJ2-1; 7 nucleotides line up with TRBD2. This sequence was found in a woman younger than 45 in good health. Source material: naive CD8+ T cells sorted from blood. CDR3 in amino acids: CASSPTAGRSYNEQFF. The CDR3, as DNA: TGTGCCAGCAGCCCAACAGCGGGACGCTCCTACAATGAGCAGTTCTTC.